These 8 T cell receptor beta chains came from one sample sequenced in a study of identifying expanded T cells in peripheral blood. Only in-frame clones appear in the TCRdb table, and some are missing; sequencing was by immunoSEQ multiplex PCR. The repertoire consists of over 85,000 clones, with 88% occurring once and the leading ten covering around an eighth. The material sequenced was blood. The receptors derive from a person aged 18 to 75 in good health.

The V gene is TRBV6-5, the J gene TRBJ2-7; D is tentatively TRBD1 or TRBD2 (5 bases each). Germline CDR1 MNHEY, CDR2 SVGAGI. With 4 bases removed from V and 3 bases from J, the gap between germline ends came to 13 bases. The CDR3 covers 14 residues. As DNA, the CDR3 is TGTGCCAGCAGTTCCTTGGGGGAGAGCTACGAGCAGTACTTC. Translating gives CASSSLGESYEQYF.

A remark on this clone: In the same sample, other DNA sequences code for this CDR3. The chain employs TRBV5-1 and TRBJ1-1; D is uncertain. Trimming shortened V by 0 bases and J by 1 base, and 4 bases separated the two germline ends. Per the germline V gene, CDR1 is SGHRS and CDR2 is YFSETQ. The CDR3 runs 13 residues. The CDR3 bases are TGCGCCAGCAGCTTGGGGTCGAACACTGAAGCTTTCTTT. This gives the protein CASSLGSNTEAFF.

The V gene is TRBV6-1, the J gene TRBJ2-7; D unresolved. This CDR3 is 17 amino acids long. CDR1 MNHNS and CDR2 SASEGT come from the germline V gene. V lost 1 base, J lost 0 bases, and 16 bases lay in between. The CDR3 sequence is CASSEGVVSQSSYEQYF. In DNA, the CDR3 is TGTGCCAGCAGTGAAGGAGTGGTTTCCCAGAGCTCCTACGAGCAGTACTTC.

The chain combines TRBV19 with TRBJ2-6, with 7 bases that match TRBD1. Per germline, CDR1 LNHDA and CDR2 SQIVND (reference sequence). The CDR3 is 18 residues long. Losses at the gene ends were 4 bases for V and 2 bases for J; bases not matched to a gene: 11. Written as DNA, the CDR3 is TGTGCCAGTAGTAGAGGCAGAACAGGGGCAACTGGGGCCAACGTCCTGACTTTC. It specifies CASSRGRTGATGANVLTF.

The chain recombines TRBV19 with TRBJ1-2, with TRBD1 as a possible D gene (6 bases). The germline CDR1 and CDR2 sequences are LNHDA and SQIVND (reference sequence). CDR3 length: 15 residues. V dropped 3 bases and J dropped 8 bases, with 19 bases sitting between them. The CDR3 loop is CASSISFQGRRGYTF. The DNA for the CDR3 is TGTGCCAGTAGTATCAGTTTCCAGGGGAGGCGAGGCTACACCTTC.

The rearrangement joins TRBV7-9 to TRBJ1-6; 10 positions match TRBD1. Trimming at V came to 5 bases and at J to 7 bases, leaving 5 bases not matched to a gene. Germline assignment: CDR1 SEHNR and CDR2 FQNEAQ (reference sequence). CDR3 size: 15 residues. The CDR3 coding sequence is TGTGCCAGCAGCGCCCCGGGACAGGGGAATTCACCCCTCCACTTT. It translates to CASSAPGQGNSPLHF.

The chain joins TRBV15 to TRBJ2-7; a weak D match, TRBD1 (6 bases). Per germline, CDR1 LNHNV and CDR2 YYDKDF (reference sequence). The CDR3 consists of 14 residues. Trimming removed 1 base from V and 4 bases from J, with 11 bases in between. The chain's CDR3 is CATSRGLQGYEQYF. The DNA of the CDR3 is TGTGCCACCAGCAGAGGCCTACAGGGATACGAGCAGTACTTC.

The chain couples TRBV23-1 to TRBJ1-2; D possibly corresponds to TRBD1 (5 bases). TRBV23-1 is marked as an open reading frame, function uncertain. The CDR3 has 16 amino acids. V lost 0 bases, J lost 4 bases, and 15 bases lay in between. The CDR3 here is CASSQSRGEVCYGYTF. CDR3 bases: TGCGCCAGCAGTCAATCCAGAGGGGAAGTGTGCTATGGCTACACCTTC.